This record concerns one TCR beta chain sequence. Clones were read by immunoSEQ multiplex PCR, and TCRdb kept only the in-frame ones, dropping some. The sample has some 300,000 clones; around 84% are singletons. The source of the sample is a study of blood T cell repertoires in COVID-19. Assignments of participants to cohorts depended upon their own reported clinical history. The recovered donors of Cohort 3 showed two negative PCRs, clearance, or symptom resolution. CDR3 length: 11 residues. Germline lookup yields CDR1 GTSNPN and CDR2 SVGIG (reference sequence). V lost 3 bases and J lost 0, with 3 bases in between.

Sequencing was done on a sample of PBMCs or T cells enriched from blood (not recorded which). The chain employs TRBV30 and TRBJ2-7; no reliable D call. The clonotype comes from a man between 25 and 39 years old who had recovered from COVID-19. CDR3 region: CAWSLSYEQYF. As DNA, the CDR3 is TGTGCCTGGAGCCTCTCCTACGAGCAGTACTTC.